This T cell receptor beta chain came from a study of shared T cell receptors in the human thymus. Germline V gene sequence: CDR1 MNHEY, CDR2 SMNVEV (reference sequence). CDR3 size: 14 residues. Losses at the gene ends were 2 bases for V and 5 bases for J; bases not matched to a gene: 1. Assay used: immunoSEQ multiplex PCR; TCRdb lists only in-frame clones, some missing. The repertoire holds 600,000 or so clones, about 87% seen once, with roughly 0.0087% in the top ten. The same sample was also studied in work on human thymus T cells. That publication notes: Seemingly biased V and J gene usage marked thymic and blood repertoires. Unrelated individuals reportedly shared highly overlapping thymic TCR repertoires.

The receptor's source is a boy younger than two with a congenital heart defect. The sample comprised thymocytes. The rearrangement links TRBV27 to TRBJ2-5; TRBD2 matches at 11 bases. The CDR3 spells CASSLTSGSETQYF. In DNA form, the CDR3 reads TGTGCCAGCAGTTTAACTAGCGGGAGTGAGACCCAGTACTTC.